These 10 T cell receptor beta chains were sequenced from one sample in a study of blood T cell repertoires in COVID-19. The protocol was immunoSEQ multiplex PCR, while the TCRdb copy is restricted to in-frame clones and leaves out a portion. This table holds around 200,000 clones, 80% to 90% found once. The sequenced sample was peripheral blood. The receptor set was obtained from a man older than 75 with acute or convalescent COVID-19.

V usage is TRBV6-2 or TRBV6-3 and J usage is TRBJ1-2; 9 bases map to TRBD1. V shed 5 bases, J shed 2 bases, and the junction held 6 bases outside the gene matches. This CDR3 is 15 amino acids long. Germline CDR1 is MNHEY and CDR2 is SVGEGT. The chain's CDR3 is CASSDETGGNYGYTF. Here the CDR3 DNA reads TGTGCCAGCAGTGACGAGACAGGGGGAAACTATGGCTACACCTTC.

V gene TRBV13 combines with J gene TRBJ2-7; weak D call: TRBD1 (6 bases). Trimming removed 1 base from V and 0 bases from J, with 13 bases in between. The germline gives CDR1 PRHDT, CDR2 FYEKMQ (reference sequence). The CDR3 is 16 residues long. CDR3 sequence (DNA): TGTGCCAGCAGCTTAGAAGCGTTAGGGGGCTCCTACGAGCAGTACTTC. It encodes CASSLEALGGSYEQYF.

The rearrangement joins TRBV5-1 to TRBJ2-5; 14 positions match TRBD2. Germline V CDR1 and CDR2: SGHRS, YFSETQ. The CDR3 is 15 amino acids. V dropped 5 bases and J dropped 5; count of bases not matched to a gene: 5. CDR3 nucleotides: TGCGCCAGCAGGCGGGGACTAGCGGGAGTGGAGACCCAGTACTTC. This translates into CASRRGLAGVETQYF.

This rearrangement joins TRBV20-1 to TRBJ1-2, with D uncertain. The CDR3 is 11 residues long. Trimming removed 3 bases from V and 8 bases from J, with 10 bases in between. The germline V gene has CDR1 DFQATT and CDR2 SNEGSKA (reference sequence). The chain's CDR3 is CSASALRGYTF. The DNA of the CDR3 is TGCAGTGCTAGTGCCCTGAGGGGCTACACCTTC.

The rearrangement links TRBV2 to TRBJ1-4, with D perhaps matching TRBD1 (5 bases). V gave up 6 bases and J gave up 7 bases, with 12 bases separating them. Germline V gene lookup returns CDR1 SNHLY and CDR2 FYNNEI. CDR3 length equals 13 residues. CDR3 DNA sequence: TGTGCCAGCAGGAAACAGGTAGCTGAAAAACTGTTTTTT. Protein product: CASRKQVAEKLFF.

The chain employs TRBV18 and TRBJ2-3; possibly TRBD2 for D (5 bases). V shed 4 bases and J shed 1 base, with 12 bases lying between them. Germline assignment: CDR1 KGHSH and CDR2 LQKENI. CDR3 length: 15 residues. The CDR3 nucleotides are TGTGCCAGCTCACGTCGGGGTGATGGCACAGATACGCAGTATTTT. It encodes CASSRRGDGTDTQYF.

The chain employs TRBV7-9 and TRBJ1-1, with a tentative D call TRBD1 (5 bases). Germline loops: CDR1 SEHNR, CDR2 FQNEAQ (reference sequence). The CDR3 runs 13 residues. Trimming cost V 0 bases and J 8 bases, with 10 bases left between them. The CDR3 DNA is TGTGCCAGCAGCTTAGCCTCGGGGGGGGAAGCTTTCTTT. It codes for CASSLASGGEAFF.

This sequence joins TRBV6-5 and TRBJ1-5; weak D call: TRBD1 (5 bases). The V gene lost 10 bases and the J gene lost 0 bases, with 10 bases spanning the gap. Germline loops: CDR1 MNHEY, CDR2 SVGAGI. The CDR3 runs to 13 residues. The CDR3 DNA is TGTGCCACCGGAAGGGGTAGCAATCAGCCCCAGCATTTT. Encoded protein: CATGRGSNQPQHF.

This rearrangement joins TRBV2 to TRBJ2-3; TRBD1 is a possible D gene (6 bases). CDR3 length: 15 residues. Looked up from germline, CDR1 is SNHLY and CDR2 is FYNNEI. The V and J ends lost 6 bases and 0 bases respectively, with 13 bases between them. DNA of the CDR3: TGTGCCAGCAGCTGGACAGAGCCTAGCACAGATACGCAGTATTTT. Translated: CASSWTEPSTDTQYF.

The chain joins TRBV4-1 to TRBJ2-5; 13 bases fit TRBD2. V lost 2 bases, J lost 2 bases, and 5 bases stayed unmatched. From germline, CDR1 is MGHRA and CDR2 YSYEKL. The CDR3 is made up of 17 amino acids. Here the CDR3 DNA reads TGCGCCAGCAGCCAACCCCCGGGACTAGCGGGGCAAGAGACCCAGTACTTC. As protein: CASSQPPGLAGQETQYF.